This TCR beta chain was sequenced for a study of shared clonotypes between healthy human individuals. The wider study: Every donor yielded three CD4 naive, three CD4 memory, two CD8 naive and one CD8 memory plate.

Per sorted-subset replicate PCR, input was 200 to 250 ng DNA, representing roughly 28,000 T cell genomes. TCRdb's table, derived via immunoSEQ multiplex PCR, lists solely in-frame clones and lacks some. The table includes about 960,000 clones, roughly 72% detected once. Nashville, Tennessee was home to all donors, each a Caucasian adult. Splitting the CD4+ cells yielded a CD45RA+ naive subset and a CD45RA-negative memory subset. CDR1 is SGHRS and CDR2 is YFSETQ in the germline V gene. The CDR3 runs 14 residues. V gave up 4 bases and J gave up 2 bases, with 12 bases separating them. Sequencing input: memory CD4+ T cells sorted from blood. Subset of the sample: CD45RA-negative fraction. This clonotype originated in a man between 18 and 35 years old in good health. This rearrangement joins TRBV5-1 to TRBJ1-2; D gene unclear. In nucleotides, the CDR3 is TGCGCCAGCAGCACAATTAGTTTAAACTATGGCTACACCTTC. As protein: CASSTISLNYGYTF.